The T cell receptor (beta chain) described here comes from a study of blood T cell repertoires in COVID-19. The CDR3 has 15 residues. CDR1 is MRHNA, CDR2 SNTAGT, per germline. Trimming cost V 3 bases and J 0 bases; bases outside gene matches: 3. Sequencing used immunoSEQ multiplex PCR; TCRdb keeps in-frame clones, though not all of them. In the table there are tens of thousands of clones, approximately 84% of which are singletons. Sample: peripheral blood. This clonotype was obtained from a human donor in a cohort sampled during active COVID-19. The chain uses TRBV6-4 and TRBJ2-3; 7 positions agree with TRBD1. The CDR3 is CASSEQGLSTDTQYF. DNA for the CDR3: TGTGCCAGCAGTGAACAGGGGCTAAGCACAGATACGCAGTATTTT.